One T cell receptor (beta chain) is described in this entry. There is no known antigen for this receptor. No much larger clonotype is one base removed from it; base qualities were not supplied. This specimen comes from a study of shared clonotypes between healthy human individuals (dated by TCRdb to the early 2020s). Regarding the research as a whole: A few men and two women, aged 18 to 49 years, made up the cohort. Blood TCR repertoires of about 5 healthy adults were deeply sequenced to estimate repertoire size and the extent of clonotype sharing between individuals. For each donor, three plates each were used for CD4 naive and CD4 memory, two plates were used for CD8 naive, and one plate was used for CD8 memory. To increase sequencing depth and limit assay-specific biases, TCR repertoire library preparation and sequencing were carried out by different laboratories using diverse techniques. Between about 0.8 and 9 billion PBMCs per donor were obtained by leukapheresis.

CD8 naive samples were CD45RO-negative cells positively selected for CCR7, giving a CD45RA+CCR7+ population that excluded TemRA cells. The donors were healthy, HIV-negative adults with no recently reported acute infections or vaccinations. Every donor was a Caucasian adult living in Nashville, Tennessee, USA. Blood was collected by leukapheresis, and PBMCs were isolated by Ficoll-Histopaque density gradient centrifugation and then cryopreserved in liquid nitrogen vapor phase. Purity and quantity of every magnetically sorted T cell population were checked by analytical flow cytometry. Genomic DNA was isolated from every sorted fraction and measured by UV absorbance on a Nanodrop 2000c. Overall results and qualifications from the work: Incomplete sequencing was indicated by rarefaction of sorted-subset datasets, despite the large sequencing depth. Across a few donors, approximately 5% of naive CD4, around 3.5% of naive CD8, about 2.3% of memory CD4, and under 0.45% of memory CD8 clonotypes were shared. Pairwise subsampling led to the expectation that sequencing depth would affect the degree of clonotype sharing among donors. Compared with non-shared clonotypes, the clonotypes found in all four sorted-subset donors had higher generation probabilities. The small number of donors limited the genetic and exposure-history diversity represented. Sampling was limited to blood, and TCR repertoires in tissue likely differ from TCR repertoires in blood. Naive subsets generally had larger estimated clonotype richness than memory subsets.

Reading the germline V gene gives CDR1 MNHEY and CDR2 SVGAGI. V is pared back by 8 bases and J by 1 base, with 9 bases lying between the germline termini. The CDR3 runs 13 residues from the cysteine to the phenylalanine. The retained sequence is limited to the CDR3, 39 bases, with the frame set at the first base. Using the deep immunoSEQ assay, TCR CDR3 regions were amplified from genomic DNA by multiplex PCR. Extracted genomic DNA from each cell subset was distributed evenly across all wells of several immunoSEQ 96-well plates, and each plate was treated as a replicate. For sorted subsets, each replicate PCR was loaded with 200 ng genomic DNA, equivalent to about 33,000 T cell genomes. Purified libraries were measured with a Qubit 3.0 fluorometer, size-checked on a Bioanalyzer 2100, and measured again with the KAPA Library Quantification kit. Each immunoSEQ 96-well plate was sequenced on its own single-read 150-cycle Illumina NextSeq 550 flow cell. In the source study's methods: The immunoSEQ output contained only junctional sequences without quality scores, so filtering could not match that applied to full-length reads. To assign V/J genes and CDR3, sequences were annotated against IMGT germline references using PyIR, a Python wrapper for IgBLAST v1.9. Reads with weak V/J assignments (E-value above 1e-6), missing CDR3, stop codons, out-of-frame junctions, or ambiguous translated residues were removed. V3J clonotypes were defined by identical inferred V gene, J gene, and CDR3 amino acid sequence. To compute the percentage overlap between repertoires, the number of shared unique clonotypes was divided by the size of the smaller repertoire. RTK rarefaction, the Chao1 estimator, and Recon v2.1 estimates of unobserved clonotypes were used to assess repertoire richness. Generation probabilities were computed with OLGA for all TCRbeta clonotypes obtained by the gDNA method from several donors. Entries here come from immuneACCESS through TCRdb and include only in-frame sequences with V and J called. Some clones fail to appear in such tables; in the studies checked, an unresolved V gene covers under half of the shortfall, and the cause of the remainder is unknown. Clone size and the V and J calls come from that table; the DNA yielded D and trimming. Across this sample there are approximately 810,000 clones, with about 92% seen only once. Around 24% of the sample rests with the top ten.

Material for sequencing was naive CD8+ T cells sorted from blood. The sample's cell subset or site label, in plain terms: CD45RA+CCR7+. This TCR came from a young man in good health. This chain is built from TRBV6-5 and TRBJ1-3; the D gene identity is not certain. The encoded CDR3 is CASSLGSGNTIYF. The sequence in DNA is TGTGCCAGCTCGCTAGGGTCTGGAAACACCATATATTTT.